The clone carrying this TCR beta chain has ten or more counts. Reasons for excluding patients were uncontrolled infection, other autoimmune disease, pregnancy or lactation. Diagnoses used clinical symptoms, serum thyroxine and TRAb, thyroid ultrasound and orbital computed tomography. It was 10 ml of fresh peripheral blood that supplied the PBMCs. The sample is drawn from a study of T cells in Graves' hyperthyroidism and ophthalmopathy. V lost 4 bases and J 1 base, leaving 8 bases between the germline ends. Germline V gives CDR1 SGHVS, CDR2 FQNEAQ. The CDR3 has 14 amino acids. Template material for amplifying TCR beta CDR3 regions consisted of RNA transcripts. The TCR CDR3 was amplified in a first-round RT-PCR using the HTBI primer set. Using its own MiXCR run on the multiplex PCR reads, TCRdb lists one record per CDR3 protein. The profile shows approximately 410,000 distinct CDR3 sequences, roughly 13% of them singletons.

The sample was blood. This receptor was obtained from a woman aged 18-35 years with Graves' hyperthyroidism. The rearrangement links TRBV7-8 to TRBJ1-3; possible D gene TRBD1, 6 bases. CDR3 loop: CASSSQGSGNTIYF. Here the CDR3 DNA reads TGTGCCAGCAGCTCACAGGGTTCTGGAAACACCATATATTTT.